This T cell receptor (beta chain) originates from a study of T cells in Graves' hyperthyroidism and ophthalmopathy. Whole-study results and caveats: Most clonotypes expanded in the thyroid (above 0.001) were also present in blood. A model built on 13 V-J features separated ophthalmopathy from stable hyperthyroidism.

The CDR3 consists of 15 residues. The V gene end was trimmed by 5 bases and the J gene end by 7 bases; junction bases not matched to a gene: 8. The germline V gene has CDR1 SEHNR and CDR2 FQNEAQ (reference sequence). Amplification yielded TCR beta CDR3 regions, with RNA transcripts as the source. The study used the HTBI primer set for a first-round RT-PCR of the TCR CDR3. TCRdb reprocessed the multiplex PCR reads via MiXCR and lists one record per CDR3 protein. This sample has around 400,000 distinct CDR3 sequences, with over 12% found just once. In regard to this clonotype: Its specificity is unknown.

The study excluded patients with uncontrolled infection, other autoimmune disease, pregnancy or lactation. Source material: blood. The chain combines TRBV7-9 with TRBJ2-1; TRBD2 agrees at 10 bases. The TCR was taken from a woman aged 55-69 years with Graves' ophthalmopathy. The CDR3 protein is CASSRRAGGRNEQFF. CDR3 bases: TGTGCCAGCAGCCGAAGAGCGGGAGGGCGGAATGAGCAGTTCTTC.